These 28 T cell receptor beta chains came from one sample sequenced in a study of control samples from healthy donors and cancer patients. Sequenced by immunoSEQ multiplex PCR; TCRdb stores in-frame clones only, minus some. This sample has over 100,000 clones, with about nine tenths found just once. Source material: blood. The source is a young man in good health.

The V call is TRBV27, the J call TRBJ2-2; maybe TRBD1 (6 bases). The CDR3 consists of 15 residues. V shed 2 bases and J shed 1 base, with 8 bases lying between them. The germline V gene encodes CDR1 MNHEY and CDR2 SMNVEV (reference sequence). The CDR3, as DNA: TGTGCCAGCAGTTTAGGGACACTGAACACCGGGGAGCTGTTTTTT. It yields the protein CASSLGTLNTGELFF.

This chain connects TRBV5-4 to TRBJ2-7; D call uncertain. V was cut by 4 bases and J by 0 bases, with 8 bases left in between. CDR1 and CDR2 (germline): SGHNT, YYREEE (reference sequence). The CDR3 totals 13 residues. In DNA form, the CDR3 reads TGTGCCAGCAGCATTGACGGCTCCTACGAGCAGTACTTC. Encoded protein: CASSIDGSYEQYF.

The V gene is TRBV19, the J gene TRBJ1-3; the D gene is possibly TRBD1 (5 bases). CDR1 and CDR2 from the germline V gene are LNHDA and SQIVND (reference sequence). Trimming left V 5 bases short and J 4 bases short, with 9 bases between. This CDR3 has 13 amino acids. The CDR3 sequence is CASSSREGNTIYF. The CDR3 DNA sequence: TGTGCCAGTAGTTCCAGGGAAGGAAACACCATATATTTT. Full variable domain (missing parts from reference TRBV19 and TRBJ1-3): DGGITQSPKYLFRKEGQNVTLSCEQNLNHDAMYWYRQDPGQGLRLIYYSQIVNDFQKGDIAEGYSVSREKKESFPLTVTSAQKNPTAFYLCASSSREGNTIYFGEGSWLTVV.

The chain combines TRBV18 with TRBJ2-2; TRBD2 is a possible D gene (6 bases). Germline V gives CDR1 KGHSH, CDR2 LQKENI. Trimming took off 1 base at V and 4 bases at J, with 7 bases between the two ends. The CDR3 extends over 14 amino acids. The CDR3 DNA reads TGTGCCAGCTCACCACAGGGAGGCACCGGGGAGCTGTTTTTT. Encoded protein: CASSPQGGTGELFF.

The chain combines TRBV10-3 with TRBJ1-1; a weak D match, TRBD1 (5 bases). The germline V gene encodes CDR1 ENHRY and CDR2 SYGVKD. Trimming removed 2 bases at V and 4 bases at J, with 11 bases between. The CDR3 is 14 residues long. CDR3 in amino acids: CAISEGTSATEAFF. The CDR3 DNA sequence: TGTGCCATCAGTGAGGGGACCTCGGCCACTGAAGCTTTCTTT.

The genes are TRBV6-6 and TRBJ1-6; D not resolved. Deletions cut 0 bases from V and 10 bases from J, with 10 bases between. Germline V lookup: CDR1 MNHNY, CDR2 SVGAGI (reference sequence). CDR3 length: 14 residues. CDR3 sequence: CASSYSNTGSPLHF. The CDR3 nucleotides are TGTGCCAGCAGTTACTCGAATACCGGCTCACCCCTCCACTTT.

J is TRBJ2-2 and V is TRBV6-2 or TRBV6-3, with 11 bases identical to TRBD2. CDR3 length: 16 amino acids. Per germline, CDR1 MNHEY and CDR2 SVGEGT. V gave up 2 bases and J gave up 6 bases; unmatched junction bases: 5. In nucleotides, the CDR3 is TGTGCCAGCAGTTACCTGGGACTAGCGGTTGCCGGGGAGCTGTTTTTT. This gives the protein CASSYLGLAVAGELFF.

This clone occurred once. The chain combines TRBV4-1 with TRBJ2-3; 7 bases line up with TRBD1. V shed 2 bases and J 1 base; nucleotides not matched to a gene: 12. Germline V gene sequence: CDR1 MGHRA, CDR2 YSYEKL. The CDR3 is 18 residues long. CDR3 protein: CASSQSRGLISGTDTQYF. The CDR3 DNA follows: TGCGCCAGCAGCCAATCAAGGGGGCTGATTTCCGGCACAGATACGCAGTATTTT.

The chain employs TRBV9 and TRBJ2-2; 7 positions match TRBD1. Germline V gene lookup returns CDR1 SGDLS and CDR2 YYNGEE. Unmatched junction bases numbered 4, after V lost 4 bases and J lost 4 bases. The CDR3 totals 14 residues. CDR3 amino acids: CASSSGGFTGELFF. For the CDR3, the DNA is TGTGCCAGCAGCTCAGGGGGATTCACCGGGGAGCTGTTTTTT.

CDR3 in amino acids: CASSQDRQKAFF. The CDR3, as DNA: TGTGCCAGCAGCCAAGACAGGCAAAAAGCTTTCTTT. The chain has TRBV3-1 (or the pseudogene TRBV3-2) and TRBJ1-1; no reliable D call. Per germline, CDR1 LGHDT and CDR2 YNNKEL (reference sequence). The CDR3 is made up of 12 amino acids. V lost 0 bases to trimming and J lost 9 bases, with 8 bases between them.

V is TRBV2 and J is TRBJ1-6, with 9 bases fitting TRBD1. Trimming cost V 7 bases and J 8 bases; bases outside gene matches: 3. The CDR3 is made up of 13 amino acids. Germline CDR1 reads SNHLY; CDR2 reads FYNNEI. CDR3 sequence reads: CASMGTGYSPLHF. The CDR3 bases are TGTGCCAGCATGGGGACAGGGTATTCACCCCTCCACTTT.

J is TRBJ1-3 and V is TRBV7-9, with no clear D. This CDR3 has 10 residues. The V end lost 8 bases, the J end lost 1 base, and 0 bases lay between the germline ends. The V gene's germline CDR1 is SEHNR and CDR2 FQNEAQ (reference sequence). DNA for the CDR3: TGTGCCAGCTCTGGAAACACCATATATTTT. Encoded protein: CASSGNTIYF. The whole variable domain, remainder taken from reference TRBV7-9 and TRBJ1-3, is DTGVSQNPRHKITKRGQNVTFRCDPISEHNRLYWYRQTLGQGPEFLTYFQNEAQLEKSRLLSDRFSAERPKGSFSTLEIQRTEQGDSAMYLCASSGNTIYFGEGSWLTVV.

This chain uses TRBV2 with TRBJ1-2, with D possibly TRBD1 on 6 matching bases. The CDR3 loop spans 14 amino acids. The V gene's germline CDR1 is SNHLY and CDR2 FYNNEI. V lost 7 bases and J lost 0, with 12 bases in between. CDR3 protein: CASNRQETNYGYTF. The CDR3 region has the DNA TGTGCCAGCAATCGACAGGAGACTAACTATGGCTACACCTTC. The full variable domain, rest sourced from reference TRBV2 and TRBJ1-2, is EPEVTQTPSHQVTQMGQEVILRCVPISNHLYFYWYRQILGQKVEFLVSFYNNEISEKSEIFDDQFSVERPDGSNFTLKIRSTKLEDSAMYFCASNRQETNYGYTFGSGTRLTVV.

The V and J genes are TRBV3-1 (or the pseudogene TRBV3-2) and TRBJ1-1, with D perhaps matching TRBD1 (5 bases). This CDR3 comprises 15 residues. Trimming cost V 4 bases and J 0 bases, with 12 bases left between them. The germline V gene has CDR1 LGHDT and CDR2 YNNKEL (reference sequence). The CDR3 region has the DNA TGTGCCAGCAGCCCACCCCGAGGGGTGAACACTGAAGCTTTCTTT. Protein product: CASSPPRGVNTEAFF.

DNA for the CDR3: TGTGCCAGCAGTCAGGGTAGGGATGAAGCTTTCTTT. This encodes CASSQGRDEAFF. The gene calls are TRBV2 and TRBJ1-1; tentative D call: TRBD1 (5 bases). The CDR3 contains 12 residues. Germline V CDR1 and CDR2: SNHLY, FYNNEI. V dropped 5 bases and J dropped 7 bases, with 11 bases sitting between them. Using reference TRBV2 and TRBJ1-1 for the parts outside the CDR3, the full variable domain is EPEVTQTPSHQVTQMGQEVILRCVPISNHLYFYWYRQILGQKVEFLVSFYNNEISEKSEIFDDQFSVERPDGSNFTLKIRSTKLEDSAMYFCASSQGRDEAFFGQGTRLTVV.

V and J are TRBV6-5 and TRBJ1-5, with no clear D. CDR3 length: 14 amino acids. V lost 6 bases and J lost 2, with 11 bases in between. Germline assignment: CDR1 MNHEY and CDR2 SVGAGI. The CDR3 loop is CASRIGQGNQPQHF. CDR3 bases: TGTGCCAGCAGGATCGGGCAGGGCAATCAGCCCCAGCATTTT.

The sample holds a few counts of this clone. The chain uses TRBV5-6 and TRBJ2-1, with 8 nucleotides matching TRBD1. The CDR3 covers 15 residues. The V segment lost 4 bases and the J segment 10 bases; nucleotides outside the gene matches: 13. The germline V gene has CDR1 SGHDT and CDR2 YYEEEE. The CDR3 DNA reads TGTGCCAGCAGCCCGACCGGGACAGGACCCACCGAGCAGTTCTTC. Protein: CASSPTGTGPTEQFF. Full variable domain (missing parts from reference TRBV5-6 and TRBJ2-1): DAGVTQSPTHLIKTRGQQVTLRCSPKSGHDTVSWYQQALGQGPQFIFQYYEEEERQRGNFPDRFSGHQFPNYSSELNVNALLLGDSALYLCASSPTGTGPTEQFFGPGTRLTVL.

The sample holds one count of this clone. The chain employs TRBV27 and TRBJ2-7; D is uncertain. Germline lookup yields CDR1 MNHEY and CDR2 SMNVEV (reference sequence). The CDR3 extends over 12 amino acids. V was pared by 6 bases and J by 2 bases, with 8 bases between. In DNA, the CDR3 is TGTGCCAGCAGCCCCGACACCTACGAGCAGTACTTC. Protein product: CASSPDTYEQYF.

V is TRBV6-4 and J is TRBJ1-3; D is unresolved. V was clipped by 7 bases and J by 0 bases, with 10 bases between them. Germline lookup yields CDR1 MRHNA and CDR2 SNTAGT. The CDR3 has 14 amino acids. The CDR3 DNA reads TGTGCCAGCAAGGCACCGAGCTCTGGAAACACCATATATTTT. Translation gives CASKAPSSGNTIYF.

The rearrangement uses TRBV9 and TRBJ2-7, with 8 bases matching TRBD1. CDR1 and CDR2 (germline): SGDLS, YYNGEE. The CDR3 is 13 amino acids. V lost 3 bases and J lost 4; bases outside the gene matches: 3. CDR3 in amino acids: CASSGRTGYEQYF. In DNA form, the CDR3 reads TGTGCCAGCAGCGGAAGGACAGGGTACGAGCAGTACTTC.

The chain joins TRBV4-1 to TRBJ2-1; tentatively, D is TRBD1 (5 bases). CDR1 and CDR2 from the germline V gene are MGHRA and YSYEKL. Trimming cost V 1 base and J 3 bases, with 25 bases left between them. CDR3 length: 20 amino acids. CDR3 sequence (DNA): TGCGCCAGCAGCCAAGTCATTTTTAGGGGCGTCCTCGGATTCTACAATGAGCAGTTCTTC. The encoded protein is CASSQVIFRGVLGFYNEQFF.

The genes are TRBV21-1 and TRBJ2-1; TRBD2 reflects the table's D call only, with no check against the DNA. TRBV21-1 is termed a pseudogene. The CDR3 contains 14 residues. The CDR3, as DNA: TGTGCCGAGGGCCCTGAACGGGGCTACAATGAGCAGTTCTTC. The encoded protein is CAEGPERGYNEQFF.

The CDR3 DNA is TGTGCCAGCAGTAGGGAGACAGACTCCGAGCAGTACTTC. It encodes CASSRETDSEQYF. The V call is TRBV2, the J call TRBJ2-7, with D perhaps being TRBD1 or TRBD2 (5 bases each). Per the germline V gene, CDR1 is SNHLY and CDR2 is FYNNEI. This CDR3 contains 13 residues. Trimming cost V 5 bases and J 6 bases, with 14 bases left between them.

The chain couples TRBV7-6 to TRBJ2-3; 8 bases fit TRBD2. This CDR3 spans 15 amino acids. The germline V gene has CDR1 SGHVS and CDR2 FNYEAQ. The trim removed 5 bases at V and 2 bases at J, leaving 6 bases unmatched. The DNA for the CDR3 is TGTGCCAGCAGCAAGAGCGGGGGATTCACAGATACGCAGTATTTT. Translated: CASSKSGGFTDTQYF.

CDR3 coding DNA: TGTGCCTGGAGTGTCCCCCTTAATTCACCCCTCCACTTT. It is translated as CAWSVPLNSPLHF. The chain uses TRBV30 and TRBJ1-6; D uncertain. In germline, CDR1 is GTSNPN, CDR2 SVGIG (reference sequence). V was clipped by 0 bases and J by 6 bases, with 6 bases between them. This CDR3 is 13 amino acids long.

This chain connects TRBV12-3 or TRBV12-4 to TRBJ1-1; D may be TRBD1 (6 bases). The length of the CDR3 is 12 residues. V was trimmed by 7 bases and J by 8 bases, leaving 14 bases between them. CDR3 nucleotides: TGTGCCAGCACCTTGGGGGGACACGAAGCTTTCTTT. Its translation is CASTLGGHEAFF.

The chain's CDR3 is CASSAGSNQETQYF. The CDR3 region has the DNA TGTGCCAGCAGTGCTGGCAGCAACCAAGAGACCCAGTACTTC. This rearrangement joins TRBV2 to TRBJ2-5, with D hard to call. The germline CDR1 and CDR2 sequences are SNHLY and FYNNEI. The CDR3 runs to 14 residues. Trimming stripped 4 bases from V and 0 bases from J, with 9 bases between.

This clone was recorded a few times. This chain uses TRBV5-6 with TRBJ1-1, with 7 positions matching TRBD1. The germline gives CDR1 SGHDT, CDR2 YYEEEE. The CDR3 length is 15 residues. With 6 bases clipped from V and 3 bases from J, the junction kept 11 bases outside the gene matches. The CDR3 sequence: CASNPRGGAYTEAFF. CDR3 coding DNA: TGTGCCAGCAACCCCAGGGGGGGGGCATACACTGAAGCTTTCTTT.